Following are 15 T cell receptor beta chains from one sample sequenced in a study of blood T cell repertoires in COVID-19. Generated by immunoSEQ multiplex PCR, the TCRdb table keeps only in-frame clones and is missing some. The sample contains about 120,000 clones, around 79% of which appear only once. The sample was peripheral blood. The receptors come from a man aged 65 to 79 with acute or convalescent COVID-19.

The rearrangement links TRBV5-1 to TRBJ2-7; possibly TRBD1 for D (6 bases). V was pared by 4 bases and J by 2 bases, with 10 bases between. The V gene's germline CDR1 is SGHRS and CDR2 YFSETQ. The CDR3 sequence is 13 residues long. CDR3 nucleotides: TGCGCCAGCAGCCGTGAGGGGGCCTACGAGCAGTACTTC. Translated: CASSREGAYEQYF. Full variable domain (missing parts from reference TRBV5-1 and TRBJ2-7): KAGVTQTPRYLIKTRGQQVTLSCSPISGHRSVSWYQQTPGQGLQFLFEYFSETQRNKGNFPGRFSGRQFSNSRSEMNVSTLELGDSALYLCASSREGAYEQYFGPGTRLTVT.

The chain is built from TRBV7-3 and TRBJ1-6; TRBD1 is a possible D gene (6 bases). The V end lost 1 base, the J end lost 12 bases, and 19 bases lay between the germline ends. The CDR3 has 16 residues. The germline V gene encodes CDR1 SGHTA and CDR2 FQGTGA. In nucleotides, the CDR3 is TGTGCCAGCAGCTTAAGGGGGAAGGCCCTAGGGGGACCCCTCCACTTT. It encodes CASSLRGKALGGPLHF.

This chain connects TRBV6-5 to TRBJ1-5; maybe TRBD1 (5 bases). Trimming cost V 6 bases and J 7 bases, with 19 bases left between them. The CDR3 has 15 amino acids. Germline CDR1 and CDR2: MNHEY and SVGAGI. CDR3 coding DNA: TGTGCCAGCAGCTCGCGGGGTGTTGCAGGGCAGCCCCAGCATTTT. Translating it yields CASSSRGVAGQPQHF.

In its sample, this clone was seen many times. The chain is built from TRBV2 and TRBJ2-7, with 8 bases that match TRBD1. The CDR3 length is 14 residues. CDR1 and CDR2 from the germline V gene are SNHLY and FYNNEI. The ends lost 7 bases at V and 3 bases at J; junction bases unmatched: 8. CDR3 nucleotides: TGTGCCAGCAATGGGGCAGGGGGCTTCTACGAGCAGTACTTC. Protein product: CASNGAGGFYEQYF.

A single count supports this clone. V and J are TRBV7-6 and TRBJ2-5; perhaps TRBD1 as D (6 bases). The germline V gene has CDR1 SGHVS and CDR2 FNYEAQ. The CDR3 sequence is 14 residues long. The germline V and J ends were trimmed by 1 base and 1 base, with 7 bases remaining between them. Here the CDR3 reads CASSLGTVQETQYF. DNA of the CDR3: TGTGCCAGCAGCTTAGGGACAGTCCAAGAGACCCAGTACTTC.

The chain joins TRBV29-1 to TRBJ1-2; TRBD1 matches at 12 bases. The CDR3 runs 12 residues. V trimming: 7 bases; J trimming: 8 bases; junction bases outside the gene matches: 5. Germline loops: CDR1 SQVTM, CDR2 ANQGSEA. As DNA, the CDR3 is TGCAGCGGGGGACAGGGGGCCTCCGGCTACACCTTC. Its translation is CSGGQGASGYTF.

In its sample, this clone was seen many times. This rearrangement joins TRBV5-1 to TRBJ1-4; 7 positions agree with TRBD1. This CDR3 contains 17 residues. With 4 bases clipped from V and 8 bases from J, the junction kept 17 bases outside the gene matches. Germline-derived CDR1 and CDR2 are SGHRS and YFSETQ. CDR3 nucleotide sequence: TGCGCCAGCAGCCGCGGCCTGCAACAGGGGCCTTGGGAAAAACTGTTTTTT. It translates to CASSRGLQQGPWEKLFF.

This clone is a singleton in its sample. The CDR3, as DNA: TGTGCCAGCAGTTTGGGGAGAGCAGATACGCAGTATTTT. It codes for CASSLGRADTQYF. The genes are TRBV27 and TRBJ2-3; a possible D gene is TRBD2 (5 bases). The CDR3 runs to 13 residues. The germline gives CDR1 MNHEY, CDR2 SMNVEV (reference sequence). Deletions cut 3 bases from V and 4 bases from J, with 8 bases between.

The J gene is TRBJ2-2, the V gene TRBV7-2; 10 bases align to TRBD2. Germline assignment: CDR1 SGHTA and CDR2 FQGNSA. The CDR3 spans 15 residues. Trimming took 5 bases from V and 5 from J; bases not matched to a gene: 5. The CDR3 here is CASSLRTSGTGELFF. Written as DNA, the CDR3 is TGTGCCAGCAGCCTCCGGACTAGCGGTACCGGGGAGCTGTTTTTT.

The chain is built from TRBV7-2 and TRBJ2-5; D is unclear. V gave up 1 base and J gave up 4 bases, with 7 bases separating them. This CDR3 is built from 13 residues. In germline, CDR1 is SGHTA, CDR2 FQGNSA. CDR3 in DNA: TGTGCCAGCAGCTTAGTCCACTTAGAGACCCAGTACTTC. Amino acid sequence: CASSLVHLETQYF. Complete variable domain (other parts from reference TRBV7-2 and TRBJ2-5): GAGVSQSPSNKVTEKGKDVELRCDPISGHTALYWYRQSLGQGLEFLIYFQGNSAPDKSGLPSDRFSAERTGGSVSTLTIQRTQQEDSAVYLCASSLVHLETQYFGPGTRLLVL.

The rearrangement uses TRBV6-6 and TRBJ2-7; no clear D gene. The CDR3 runs 15 residues. V dropped 0 bases and J dropped 1 base, with 10 bases sitting between them. Per germline, CDR1 MNHNY and CDR2 SVGAGI (reference sequence). As DNA, the CDR3 is TGTGCCAGCAGTTACTCCCGGAGTTTTTCCTACGAGCAGTACTTC. Its protein product is CASSYSRSFSYEQYF.

CDR3 bases: TGTGCCAGCAGTTCACCGGGACTAGACAATTACGAGCAGTACTTC. The encoded protein is CASSSPGLDNYEQYF. The chain joins TRBV6-5 to TRBJ2-7, with 8 bases fitting TRBD2. The CDR3 spans 15 residues. V was pared by 4 bases and J by 4 bases, with 9 bases of the junction left unmatched. Per the germline V gene, CDR1 is MNHEY and CDR2 is SVGAGI.

The chain recombines TRBV5-6 with TRBJ1-2, with 8 bases identical to TRBD1. V lost 4 bases, J lost 2 bases, and 4 bases stayed unmatched. Germline loops: CDR1 SGHDT, CDR2 YYEEEE. This CDR3 has 14 residues. In DNA, the CDR3 is TGTGCCAGCAGCCCAACAGGGGGAAACTATGGCTACACCTTC. Amino acid sequence: CASSPTGGNYGYTF.

The rearrangement links TRBV19 to TRBJ2-7; 7 bases are shared with TRBD1. Trimming took 5 bases from V and 1 from J; bases not matched to a gene: 5. Germline V gene sequence: CDR1 LNHDA, CDR2 SQIVND (reference sequence). The length of the CDR3 is 14 residues. The CDR3 reads CASSLRGQSYEQYF. As DNA, the CDR3 is TGTGCCAGTAGTTTAAGGGGACAGTCCTACGAGCAGTACTTC. Based on the CDR3 plus reference TRBV19 and TRBJ2-7, the full variable domain is DGGITQSPKYLFRKEGQNVTLSCEQNLNHDAMYWYRQDPGQGLRLIYYSQIVNDFQKGDIAEGYSVSREKKESFPLTVTSAQKNPTAFYLCASSLRGQSYEQYFGPGTRLTVT.

V and J are TRBV18 and TRBJ1-6; perhaps TRBD1 as D (5 bases). Germline V gene data show CDR1 as KGHSH and CDR2 as LQKENI. V gave up 3 bases and J gave up 9 bases, with 12 bases separating them. This CDR3 is built from 14 residues. The CDR3 region is CASSPERGGSPLHF. The CDR3 DNA follows: TGTGCCAGCTCACCGGAGCGGGGGGGTTCACCCCTCCACTTT.